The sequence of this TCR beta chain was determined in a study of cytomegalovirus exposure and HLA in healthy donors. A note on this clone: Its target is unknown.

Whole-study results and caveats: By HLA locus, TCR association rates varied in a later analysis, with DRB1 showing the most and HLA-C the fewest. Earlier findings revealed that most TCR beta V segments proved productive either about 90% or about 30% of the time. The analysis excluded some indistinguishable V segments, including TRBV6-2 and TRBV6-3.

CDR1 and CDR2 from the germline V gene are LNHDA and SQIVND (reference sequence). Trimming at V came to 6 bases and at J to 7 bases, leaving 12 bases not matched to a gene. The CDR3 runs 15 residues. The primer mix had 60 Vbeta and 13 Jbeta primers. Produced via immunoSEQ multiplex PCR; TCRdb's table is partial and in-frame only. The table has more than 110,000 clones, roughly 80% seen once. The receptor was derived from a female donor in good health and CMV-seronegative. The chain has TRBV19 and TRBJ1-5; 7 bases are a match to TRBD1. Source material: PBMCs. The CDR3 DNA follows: TGTGCCAGTAGCTCGACAGGGTTTTTCGACCAGCCCCAGCATTTT. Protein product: CASSSTGFFDQPQHF.